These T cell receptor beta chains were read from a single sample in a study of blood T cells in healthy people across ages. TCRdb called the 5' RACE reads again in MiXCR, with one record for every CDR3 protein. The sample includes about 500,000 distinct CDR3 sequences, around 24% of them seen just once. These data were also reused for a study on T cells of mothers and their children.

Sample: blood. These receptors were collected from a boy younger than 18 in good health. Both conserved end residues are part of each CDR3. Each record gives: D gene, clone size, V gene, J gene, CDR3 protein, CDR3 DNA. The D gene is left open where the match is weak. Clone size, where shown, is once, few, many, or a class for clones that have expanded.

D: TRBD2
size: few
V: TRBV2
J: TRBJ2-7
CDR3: CASSVTSGGPYEQYF
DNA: TGTGCCAGCAGTGTAACTAGCGGGGGGCCCTACGAGCAGTACTTC

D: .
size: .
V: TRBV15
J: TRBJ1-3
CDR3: CATSREGGSGNTIYF
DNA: TGTGCCACCAGCAGAGAAGGGGGATCTGGAAACACCATATATTTT

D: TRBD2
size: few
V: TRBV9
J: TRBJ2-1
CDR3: CASSVEAPGLAVYNEQFF
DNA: TGTGCCAGCAGCGTAGAGGCCCCGGGACTAGCGGTCTACAATGAGCAGTTCTTC

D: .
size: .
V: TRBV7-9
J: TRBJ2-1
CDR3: CASSPPSVGPNEQFF
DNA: TGTGCCAGCAGCCCCCCCAGCGTGGGACCCAATGAGCAGTTCTTC

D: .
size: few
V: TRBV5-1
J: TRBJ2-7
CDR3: CASSLALGPASYEQYF
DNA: TGCGCCAGCAGCTTGGCCCTGGGCCCGGCTTCCTACGAGCAGTACTTC

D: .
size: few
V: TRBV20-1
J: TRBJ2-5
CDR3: CSASPGAETQYF
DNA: TGCAGTGCTAGTCCCGGGGCAGAGACCCAGTACTTC

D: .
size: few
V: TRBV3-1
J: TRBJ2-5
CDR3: CASSRQGPQYF
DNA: TGTGCCAGCAGCCGGCAGGGGCCCCAGTACTTC

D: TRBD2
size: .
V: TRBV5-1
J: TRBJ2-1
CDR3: CASSLDEAGGYNEQFF
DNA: TGCGCCAGCAGCTTGGATGAGGCGGGAGGATACAATGAGCAGTTCTTC

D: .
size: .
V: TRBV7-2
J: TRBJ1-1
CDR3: CASSLAFRRVLNTEAFF
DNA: TGTGCCAGCAGCTTAGCATTCCGACGAGTGTTGAACACTGAAGCTTTCTTT

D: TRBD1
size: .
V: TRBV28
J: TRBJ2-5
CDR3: CASSLRQGTETQYF
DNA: TGTGCCAGCAGTTTAAGACAGGGCACAGAGACCCAGTACTTC

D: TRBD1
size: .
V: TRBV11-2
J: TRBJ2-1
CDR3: CASSSPRTGGPNEQFF
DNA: TGTGCCAGCAGCTCTCCCCGGACAGGGGGCCCCAATGAGCAGTTCTTC

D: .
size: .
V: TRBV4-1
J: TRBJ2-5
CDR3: CASSQDGVAGETQYF
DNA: TGCGCCAGCAGCCAAGATGGGGTAGCTGGGGAGACCCAGTACTTC

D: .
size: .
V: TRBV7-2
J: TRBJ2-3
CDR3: CASSLEQGGGDTQYF
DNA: TGTGCCAGCAGCTTAGAACAGGGCGGGGGAGATACGCAGTATTTT

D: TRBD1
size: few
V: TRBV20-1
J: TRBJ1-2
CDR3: CSARDNRGPNYGYTF
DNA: TGCAGTGCTAGAGACAACAGGGGCCCTAACTATGGCTACACCTTC

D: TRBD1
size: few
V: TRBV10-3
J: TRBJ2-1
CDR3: CAISESKLPGQGDEQFF
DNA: TGTGCCATCAGTGAGTCTAAACTCCCGGGACAGGGGGACGAGCAGTTCTTC

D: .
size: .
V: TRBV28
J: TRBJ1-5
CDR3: CASSLFRDFVNQPQHF
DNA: TGTGCCAGCAGTTTATTTCGGGACTTTGTGAATCAGCCCCAGCATTTT

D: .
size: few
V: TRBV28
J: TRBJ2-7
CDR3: CASSRPIRGPYEQYF
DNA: TGTGCCAGCAGCCGCCCCATCAGGGGACCCTACGAGCAGTACTTC

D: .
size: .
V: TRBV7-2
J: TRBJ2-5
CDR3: CASSLALMRTQETQYF
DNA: TGTGCCAGCAGCTTAGCCCTGATGAGGACACAAGAGACCCAGTACTTC

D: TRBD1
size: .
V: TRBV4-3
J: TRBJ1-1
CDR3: CASSQTRGFGEAFF
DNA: TGCGCCAGCAGCCAAACCAGGGGGTTCGGTGAGGCTTTCTTT

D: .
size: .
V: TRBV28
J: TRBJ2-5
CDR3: CASSLLTGRVETQYF
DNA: TGTGCCAGCAGTTTATTGACGGGGAGAGTGGAGACCCAGTACTTC

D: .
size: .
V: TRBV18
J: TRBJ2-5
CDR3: CASSPAGIQETQYF
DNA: TGTGCCAGCTCACCGGCAGGAATACAAGAGACCCAGTACTTC

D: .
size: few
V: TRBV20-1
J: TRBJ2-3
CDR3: CSAPRGGADTQYF
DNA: TGCAGTGCCCCCCGAGGGGGGGCCGATACGCAGTATTTT

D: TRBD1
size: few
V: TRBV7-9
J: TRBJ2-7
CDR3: CASSRTGLGISYEQYF
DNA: TGTGCCAGCAGCCGGACAGGGTTGGGGATCTCCTACGAGCAGTACTTC

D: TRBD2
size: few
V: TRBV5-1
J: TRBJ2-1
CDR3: CASSLGGSGSNEQFF
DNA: TGCGCCAGCAGCTTGGGAGGAAGCGGGAGCAATGAGCAGTTCTTC

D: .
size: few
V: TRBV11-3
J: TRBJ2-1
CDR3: CASSLVQYNEQFF
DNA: TGTGCCAGCAGCTTAGTACAGTACAATGAGCAGTTCTTC

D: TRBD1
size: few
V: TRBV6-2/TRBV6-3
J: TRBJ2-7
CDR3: CASSRRTGVYEQYF
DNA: TGTGCCAGCAGCCGCCGGACAGGGGTTTACGAGCAGTACTTC

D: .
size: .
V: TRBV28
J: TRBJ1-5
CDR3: CATYSQGRARGQPQHF
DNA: TGTGCCACCTATTCCCAGGGCCGAGCACGGGGTCAGCCCCAGCATTTT